This T cell receptor beta chain is drawn from a study of blood T cell repertoires in COVID-19. Overall study: In each case, the material was cDNA or gDNA derived from T cells, B-cell-depleted T cells, or PBMCs.

Generated by immunoSEQ multiplex PCR, the TCRdb table keeps only in-frame clones and is missing some. The table shows over 300,000 clones, with roughly nine tenths occurring only once. Germline CDR1 and CDR2: LNHDA and SQIVND (reference sequence). CDR3 length: 16 residues. V was shortened by 7 bases and J by 2 bases, with 18 bases between the two germline ends. The chain couples TRBV19 to TRBJ1-5, with a tentative D call TRBD1 (6 bases). The receptor was derived from a man younger than 30 who had recovered from COVID-19. What was sequenced was peripheral blood. The CDR3 sequence is CASTNGGGQRNQPQHF. CDR3 bases: TGTGCCAGTACCAATGGAGGAGGACAGCGCAATCAGCCCCAGCATTTT.